Each of the 24 T cell receptor beta chains below was sequenced from the same sample in a study of blood T cell repertoires in COVID-19. Repertoires were generated with immunoSEQ multiplex PCR, while TCRdb's copy carries only in-frame clones and drops some. The sample includes 35,000 to 50,000 clones, more than 70% of them seen just once. The sample consisted of peripheral blood. The receptors come from a woman older than 75 with acute or convalescent COVID-19.

The chain employs TRBV5-1 and TRBJ2-5; D not resolved. The length of the CDR3 is 15 residues. Trimming left V 0 bases short and J 1 base short, with 10 bases between. Germline-derived CDR1 and CDR2 are SGHRS and YFSETQ. In nucleotides, the CDR3 is TGCGCCAGCAGCTTGGGGCGGATGATCCAAGAGACCCAGTACTTC. The encoded protein is CASSLGRMIQETQYF.

This rearrangement joins TRBV6-6 to TRBJ1-2; TRBD1 is a possible D gene (6 bases). The V and J ends lost 6 bases and 8 bases respectively, with 13 bases between them. In germline, CDR1 is MNHNY, CDR2 SVGAGI (reference sequence). This CDR3 is 12 amino acids long. CDR3 sequence: CASSQDREGYTF. DNA for the CDR3: TGTGCCAGCAGCCAGGACAGAGAAGGCTACACCTTC.

V gene TRBV27 combines with J gene TRBJ1-5; 9 bases agree with TRBD1. The CDR3 extends over 18 amino acids. Trimming cost V 2 bases and J 4 bases; bases outside gene matches: 12. Germline CDR1 reads MNHEY; CDR2 reads SMNVEV (reference sequence). CDR3 sequence (DNA): TGTGCCAGCAGTTTAAGGCGGGGACAGGGAGGAGAAAATCAGCCCCAGCATTTT. It codes for CASSLRRGQGGENQPQHF.

The V gene is TRBV19, the J gene TRBJ2-2; 8 nucleotides match TRBD2. Germline V gene lookup returns CDR1 LNHDA and CDR2 SQIVND (reference sequence). The V and J ends lost 7 bases and 5 bases, in that order; junction bases with no gene match: 21. The CDR3 extends over 19 amino acids. The CDR3 sequence is CASNIYTPGLGKKTGELFF. CDR3 in DNA: TGTGCCAGTAACATATACACGCCGGGACTAGGAAAAAAAACCGGGGAGCTGTTTTTT.

The chain uses TRBV19 and TRBJ1-1; 12 nucleotides line up with TRBD1. This CDR3 region has 14 residues. Losses at the gene ends were 11 bases for V and 1 base for J; bases not matched to a gene: 5. Germline CDR1 reads LNHDA; CDR2 reads SQIVND (reference sequence). The CDR3 protein is CASGQGASNTEAFF. Here the CDR3 DNA reads TGTGCCTCGGGACAGGGGGCTTCGAACACTGAAGCTTTCTTT.

The rearrangement joins TRBV5-1 to TRBJ1-3; TRBD1 aligns across 9 bases. Looked up from germline, CDR1 is SGHRS and CDR2 is YFSETQ. This CDR3 is 16 amino acids long. Trimming removed 2 bases from V and 2 bases from J; junction bases left unmatched: 5. This chain's CDR3 is CASSFGTGRPGNTIYF. DNA of the CDR3: TGCGCCAGCAGCTTCGGGACAGGGAGGCCTGGAAACACCATATATTTT.

This clone was counted a single time. This chain uses TRBV18 with TRBJ2-5; no definite D call. Trimming took 4 bases from V and 0 from J, leaving 12 bases between them. The germline gives CDR1 KGHSH, CDR2 LQKENI. The length of the CDR3 is 15 residues. CDR3 coding DNA: TGTGCCAGCTCACGTAGGAGTACGCACCAAGAGACCCAGTACTTC. This gives the protein CASSRRSTHQETQYF.

The J gene is TRBJ2-7, the V gene TRBV5-1; D is perhaps TRBD1 (6 bases). The CDR3 is 13 residues long. V was pared by 3 bases and J by 3 bases, with 10 bases between. Germline V gene data show CDR1 as SGHRS and CDR2 as YFSETQ. In DNA form, the CDR3 reads TGCGCCAGCAGCTGGGACAAGAACTACGAGCAGTACTTC. Amino acid sequence: CASSWDKNYEQYF.

The J gene is TRBJ2-7, the V gene TRBV5-1, with a weak D call TRBD1 (6 bases). This CDR3 comprises 14 residues. The V gene's germline CDR1 is SGHRS and CDR2 YFSETQ. V was shortened by 0 bases and J by 5 bases, with 12 bases between the two germline ends. DNA of the CDR3: TGCGCCAGCAGCTTGGGACAGGATGGCAACGAGCAGTACTTC. Its translation: CASSLGQDGNEQYF.

The chain employs TRBV15 and TRBJ1-5, with a possible D match to TRBD1 (6 bases). V was shortened by 1 base and J by 4 bases, with 11 bases between the two germline ends. From germline, CDR1 is LNHNV and CDR2 YYDKDF (reference sequence). This CDR3 comprises 15 residues. CDR3 sequence reads: CATSRGWQGNQPQHF. The DNA of the CDR3 is TGTGCCACCAGCAGAGGCTGGCAGGGGAATCAGCCCCAGCATTTT.

This chain connects TRBV12-3 or TRBV12-4 to TRBJ2-3; tentatively, D is TRBD1 (5 bases). The CDR3 extends over 13 amino acids. V was trimmed by 5 bases and J by 3 bases, leaving 9 bases between them. DNA of the CDR3: TGTGCCAGCAGTCAGGGCAGGACAGATACGCAGTATTTT. Protein sequence: CASSQGRTDTQYF.

This clone occurred a few times. The chain recombines TRBV18 with TRBJ2-5, with 7 nucleotides matching TRBD1. Unmatched junction bases numbered 10, after V lost 4 bases and J lost 2 bases. CDR3 length equals 16 residues. Germline CDR1 KGHSH, CDR2 LQKENI. This CDR3 is CASSLNRGRGQETQYF. The CDR3 DNA is TGTGCCAGCTCACTAAACCGGGGCAGGGGGCAAGAGACCCAGTACTTC.

The J gene is TRBJ2-1, the V gene TRBV11-3; 13 bases are a match to TRBD2. The CDR3 is 15 residues long. V trimming: 5 bases; J trimming: 7 bases; junction bases outside the gene matches: 5. Germline CDR1 is SGHNT and CDR2 is YENEEA. The CDR3 is CASSPTSGGPNEQFF. In nucleotides, the CDR3 is TGTGCCAGCAGCCCGACTAGCGGGGGGCCTAATGAGCAGTTCTTC. Combining the CDR3 with reference TRBV11-3 and TRBJ2-1 gives the whole variable domain EAGVVQSPRYKIIEKKQPVAFWCNPISGHNTLYWYLQNLGQGPELLIRYENEEAVDDSQLPKDRFSAERLKGVDSTLKIQPAELGDSAVYLCASSPTSGGPNEQFFGPGTRLTVL.

V gene TRBV21-1 combines with J gene TRBJ1-4; the table gives TRBD1 as D, unverified against the DNA. TRBV21-1 is recorded as a pseudogene. The CDR3 loop spans 15 amino acids. Here the CDR3 DNA reads TGTGCCAGCAGCAAAGGGGCAGGGCAGAATGAAAAACTGTTTTTT. This translates into CASSKGAGQNEKLFF.

The chain links TRBV27 to TRBJ2-7, with D unclear. V was pared by 2 bases and J by 0 bases, with 11 bases between. This CDR3 has 15 residues. Germline CDR1 MNHEY, CDR2 SMNVEV (reference sequence). CDR3 DNA: TGTGCCAGCAGTTTAGGGCAGGTCGTCTCCTACGAGCAGTACTTC. Its translation: CASSLGQVVSYEQYF.

This chain links TRBV7-8 with TRBJ2-1; 7 bases map to TRBD1. Looked up from germline, CDR1 is SGHVS and CDR2 is FQNEAQ. This CDR3 is built from 15 residues. Losses at the gene ends were 4 bases for V and 6 bases for J; bases not matched to a gene: 9. This chain's CDR3 is CASSYNRGTANEQFF. CDR3 bases: TGTGCCAGCAGCTACAACAGGGGAACGGCCAATGAGCAGTTCTTC.

The genes are TRBV19 and TRBJ1-1; D may be TRBD1 (6 bases). The germline V gene encodes CDR1 LNHDA and CDR2 SQIVND (reference sequence). Trimming took 1 base from V and 1 from J, leaving 13 bases between them. The CDR3 covers 16 residues. Here the CDR3 DNA reads TGTGCCAGTAGTATAGGCAGGGGCGAGAGGAACACTGAAGCTTTCTTT. Amino acids: CASSIGRGERNTEAFF.

The rearrangement uses TRBV6-5 and TRBJ2-1; D is possibly TRBD2 (6 bases). The germline CDR1 and CDR2 sequences are MNHEY and SVGAGI. The CDR3 is 15 residues long. V was pared by 7 bases and J by 6 bases, with 19 bases between. The CDR3 DNA reads as TGTGCCAGCATTCCGTCGGGGGTATCGCCCAATGAGCAGTTCTTC. Translated, it gives CASIPSGVSPNEQFF.

CDR3 loop: CASAPGAPYNEQFF. The CDR3 DNA follows: TGTGCCAGTGCACCGGGAGCGCCCTACAATGAGCAGTTCTTC. The chain couples TRBV7-3 to TRBJ2-1, with TRBD2 as a possible D gene (6 bases). Trimming stripped 9 bases from V and 2 bases from J, with 14 bases between. The CDR3 has 14 amino acids. Germline V CDR1 and CDR2: SGHTA, FQGTGA.

The chain uses TRBV19 and TRBJ2-7; tentative D call: TRBD2 (5 bases). Germline values: CDR1 LNHDA, CDR2 SQIVND (reference sequence). The CDR3 covers 15 residues. V lost 2 bases to trimming and J lost 2 bases, with 13 bases between them. CDR3 amino acids: CASSISTAAAYEQYF. CDR3 sequence (DNA): TGTGCCAGTAGTATAAGTACAGCGGCTGCCTACGAGCAGTACTTC.

J is TRBJ1-1 and V is TRBV6-5; TRBD1 matches 7 bases. Per the germline V gene, CDR1 is MNHEY and CDR2 is SVGAGI. V was pared by 6 bases and J by 0 bases, with 4 bases of the junction left unmatched. The CDR3 length is 14 residues. The CDR3 here is CASRRQGLNTEAFF. As DNA, the CDR3 is TGTGCCAGCAGGAGACAGGGTTTGAACACTGAAGCTTTCTTT.

This clone is a singleton in its sample. The gene calls are TRBV3-1 (or the pseudogene TRBV3-2) and TRBJ1-2, with 8 bases that match TRBD1. Germline lookup yields CDR1 LGHDT and CDR2 YNNKEL (reference sequence). V lost 6 bases and J lost 2; bases outside the gene matches: 8. This CDR3 comprises 15 residues. Here the CDR3 reads CASRLTRQGNYGYTF. The CDR3 DNA is TGTGCCAGCAGACTCACACGACAGGGGAACTATGGCTACACCTTC.

V and J are TRBV7-3 and TRBJ2-1; 11 bases fit TRBD2. The CDR3 runs 17 residues. Unmatched junction bases numbered 6, after V lost 5 bases and J lost 0 bases. From germline, CDR1 is SGHTA and CDR2 FQGTGA. The CDR3: CASSPSGGLSSYNEQFF. The CDR3 DNA reads as TGTGCCAGCAGCCCTAGCGGGGGGTTAAGCTCCTACAATGAGCAGTTCTTC.

The chain employs TRBV29-1 and TRBJ1-2, with TRBD1 as a possible D gene (6 bases). In germline, CDR1 is SQVTM, CDR2 ANQGSEA. The CDR3 totals 11 residues. V shed 4 bases and J shed 6 bases, with 9 bases lying between them. The CDR3 sequence is CSVGQGNGYTF. The CDR3, as DNA: TGCAGCGTTGGGCAGGGGAATGGCTACACCTTC.